This is a list of T cell receptor beta chains from one sample in a study of a mutant IDH1 vaccine in newly diagnosed glioma. The antigens for these receptors are not known. The data were produced by immunoSEQ multiplex PCR, yet TCRdb's version contains in-frame clones alone and is incomplete. The sample lists roughly 52,000 clones, 80% to 85% occurring once. Source: PBMCs, taken from a glioma patient whose treatment included an IDH1 peptide vaccine. These receptors were obtained from a woman aged 18 to 35 with glioma. The CDR3 runs from the conserved cysteine through the conserved F or W. D genes are given only for firm matches. Expanded clones are given a class, and other clones once, few, many or no size at all.

clone_size: -; d_call: TRBD2; j_call: TRBJ2-7; v_call: TRBV9; cdr3_nt: TGTGCCAGCGGTAGCGGGAGGGCATCTTACGAGCAGTACTTC; cdr3_aa: CASGSGRASYEQYF
clone_size: -; d_call: -; j_call: TRBJ2-1; v_call: TRBV4-2; cdr3_nt: TGTGCCAGCAGCCAAGAGCAAGGGAATACCTACAATGAGCAGTTCTTC; cdr3_aa: CASSQEQGNTYNEQFF
clone_size: -; d_call: -; j_call: TRBJ1-5; v_call: TRBV4-1; cdr3_nt: TGCGCCAGCAGGCAATCAGGGACCAATCAGCCCCAGCATTTT; cdr3_aa: CASRQSGTNQPQHF
clone_size: -; d_call: -; j_call: TRBJ1-1; v_call: TRBV5-1; cdr3_nt: TGCGCCAGCAGCTTGGAGGCCAGGCACCTGAACACTGAAGCTTTCTTT; cdr3_aa: CASSLEARHLNTEAFF
clone_size: once; d_call: -; j_call: TRBJ1-4; v_call: TRBV12-2; cdr3_nt: TGTGCAAGTCGCTTGCGAAGTGAAAAACTGTTTTTT; cdr3_aa: CASRLRSEKLFF
clone_size: -; d_call: -; j_call: TRBJ1-4; v_call: TRBV29-1; cdr3_nt: TGCAGCGTTCCTCTAGGGTCGGGAAATGAAAAACTGTTTTTT; cdr3_aa: CSVPLGSGNEKLFF
clone_size: -; d_call: -; j_call: TRBJ2-7; v_call: TRBV5-1; cdr3_nt: TGCGCCAGCGGAATAGCGGTAAACTACGAGCAGTACTTC; cdr3_aa: CASGIAVNYEQYF
clone_size: -; d_call: -; j_call: TRBJ2-7; v_call: TRBV14; cdr3_nt: TGTGCCAGCAGCCAACGGGAGCACAACTACGAGCAGTACTTC; cdr3_aa: CASSQREHNYEQYF
clone_size: -; d_call: -; j_call: TRBJ1-4; v_call: TRBV21-1; cdr3_nt: TGTGCCAGCAGCAAACGGGGGGGGGCACGCGAAAAACTGTTTTTT; cdr3_aa: CASSKRGGAREKLFF
clone_size: -; d_call: TRBD1; j_call: TRBJ1-1; v_call: TRBV28; cdr3_nt: TGTGCCAGCAGTTTTACAGGGGGTTACACTGAAGCTTTCTTT; cdr3_aa: CASSFTGGYTEAFF
clone_size: -; d_call: TRBD1; j_call: TRBJ1-1; v_call: TRBV5-5; cdr3_nt: TGTGCCAGCAGGAGGACAGGGGGCCGGACTGAAGCTTTCTTT; cdr3_aa: CASRRTGGRTEAFF
clone_size: once; d_call: TRBD1; j_call: TRBJ1-1; v_call: TRBV7-8; cdr3_nt: TGTGCCAGCAGCTTAGGGCCGGGACAGCCGGCTTTCTTT; cdr3_aa: CASSLGPGQPAFF
clone_size: -; d_call: -; j_call: TRBJ2-2; v_call: TRBV6-5; cdr3_nt: TGTGCCAGCAGTTACCGGTCCGGGGAGCTGTTTTTT; cdr3_aa: CASSYRSGELFF
clone_size: once; d_call: TRBD1; j_call: TRBJ1-3; v_call: TRBV2; cdr3_nt: TGTGCCAGCACGGACCCCAGGACAGGCCTCTCTGGAAACACCATATATTTT; cdr3_aa: CASTDPRTGLSGNTIYF
clone_size: -; d_call: TRBD2; j_call: TRBJ2-2; v_call: TRBV7-6; cdr3_nt: TGTGCCAGCAGCTCCGGGACTAGCGGTTTGTCGGGGGAGCTGTTTTTT; cdr3_aa: CASSSGTSGLSGELFF
clone_size: -; d_call: TRBD1; j_call: TRBJ2-1; v_call: TRBV5-6; cdr3_nt: TGTGCCAGCAGCTTGTATATGGGACAGGGGTCCTACAATGAGCAGTTCTTC; cdr3_aa: CASSLYMGQGSYNEQFF
clone_size: -; d_call: TRBD2; j_call: TRBJ2-5; v_call: TRBV5-1; cdr3_nt: TGCGCCAGCACCCCCGAGGGACTAGCGGGGGAGACCCAGTACTTC; cdr3_aa: CASTPEGLAGETQYF
clone_size: -; d_call: -; j_call: TRBJ2-2; v_call: TRBV7-3; cdr3_nt: TGTGCCAGCAGCTTACAGGTTTCCGGGGAGCTGTTTTTT; cdr3_aa: CASSLQVSGELFF
clone_size: once; d_call: TRBD1; j_call: TRBJ1-2; v_call: TRBV4-3; cdr3_nt: TGCGCCAGCAGCCAAGAGGGCAGGGGGTATGGCTACACCTTC; cdr3_aa: CASSQEGRGYGYTF
clone_size: -; d_call: -; j_call: TRBJ2-4; v_call: TRBV7-9; cdr3_nt: TGTGCCAGCAGCCCCCGAGGGATCGTGGGAGAAGCCAAAAACATTCAGTACTTC; cdr3_aa: CASSPRGIVGEAKNIQYF
clone_size: -; d_call: -; j_call: TRBJ2-7; v_call: TRBV6-6; cdr3_nt: TGTGCCAGCAGGGACTGGGGGCTCGACGAGCAGTACTTC; cdr3_aa: CASRDWGLDEQYF
clone_size: -; d_call: -; j_call: TRBJ2-5; v_call: TRBV6-5; cdr3_nt: TGTGCCAGCAGTTACCGTAAAGGACTCTTTCAAGAGACCCAGTACTTC; cdr3_aa: CASSYRKGLFQETQYF
clone_size: -; d_call: -; j_call: TRBJ2-7; v_call: TRBV6-5; cdr3_nt: TGTGCCAGCAGGTCGACATCCTACGAGCAGTACTTC; cdr3_aa: CASRSTSYEQYF
clone_size: -; d_call: TRBD1; j_call: TRBJ1-2; v_call: TRBV15; cdr3_nt: TGTGCCACCAGCGGGAACCGGGACAGGGTCATTAACTATGGCTACACCTTC; cdr3_aa: CATSGNRDRVINYGYTF
clone_size: -; d_call: -; j_call: TRBJ1-1; v_call: TRBV4-3; cdr3_nt: TGCGCCAGCAGCCAAGGGACAGCTAACACTGAAGCTTTCTTT; cdr3_aa: CASSQGTANTEAFF
clone_size: few; d_call: -; j_call: TRBJ1-1; v_call: TRBV7-6; cdr3_nt: TGTGCCAGCAGCTCGTACGGCTCCAACACTGAAGCTTTCTTT; cdr3_aa: CASSSYGSNTEAFF
clone_size: -; d_call: TRBD1; j_call: TRBJ1-2; v_call: TRBV25-1; cdr3_nt: TGTGCCAGCAGTACAGGGGGGACAGGGATCTATGGCTACACCTTC; cdr3_aa: CASSTGGTGIYGYTF
clone_size: -; d_call: -; j_call: TRBJ2-2; v_call: TRBV5-1; cdr3_nt: TGCGCCAGCAGCTTGGCCAGGGAGGTCACCGGGGAGCTGTTTTTT; cdr3_aa: CASSLAREVTGELFF
clone_size: -; d_call: -; j_call: TRBJ1-5; v_call: TRBV4-1; cdr3_nt: TGCGCCAGCAGCCCGGGGAGAAATCAGCCCCAGCATTTT; cdr3_aa: CASSPGRNQPQHF
clone_size: -; d_call: TRBD1; j_call: TRBJ2-3; v_call: TRBV19; cdr3_nt: TGTGCCAGTTACGACAGGGCTCCCCCCACAGATACGCAGTATTTT; cdr3_aa: CASYDRAPPTDTQYF
clone_size: -; d_call: -; j_call: TRBJ1-2; v_call: TRBV25-1; cdr3_nt: TGTGCCAGCAGTGCCTGGGACGGATTCTATGGCTACACCTTC; cdr3_aa: CASSAWDGFYGYTF
clone_size: -; d_call: -; j_call: TRBJ1-3; v_call: TRBV25-1; cdr3_nt: TGTGCCAGCAGTGAATCACTAGGGACCTCTGGAAACACCATATATTTT; cdr3_aa: CASSESLGTSGNTIYF